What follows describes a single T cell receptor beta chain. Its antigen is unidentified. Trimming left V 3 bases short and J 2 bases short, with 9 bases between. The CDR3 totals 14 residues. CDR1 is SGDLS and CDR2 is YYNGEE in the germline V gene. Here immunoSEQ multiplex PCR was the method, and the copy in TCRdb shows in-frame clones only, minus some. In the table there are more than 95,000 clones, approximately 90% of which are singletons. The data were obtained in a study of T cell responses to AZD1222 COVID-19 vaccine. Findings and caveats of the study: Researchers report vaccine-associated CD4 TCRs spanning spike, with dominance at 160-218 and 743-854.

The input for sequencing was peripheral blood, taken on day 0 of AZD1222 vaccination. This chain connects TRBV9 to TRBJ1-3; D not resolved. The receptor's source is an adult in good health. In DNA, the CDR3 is TGTGCCAGCAGCGCCACAACGGCTGGAAACACCATATATTTT. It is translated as CASSATTAGNTIYF.